The clone carrying this T cell receptor (beta chain) appeared many times. The sample is drawn from a study of T cells in Graves' hyperthyroidism and ophthalmopathy. Diagnoses rested on clinical symptoms, serum thyroxine and TRAb, thyroid ultrasound and orbital computed tomography. Amplification of TCR beta CDR3 regions used RNA as the template. The primer set for the first-round RT-PCR of the TCR CDR3 was HTBI. TCRdb ran MiXCR on the multiplex PCR reads and lists one entry per CDR3 protein. The table includes approximately 430,000 distinct CDR3 sequences, approximately 14% detected once. Sample: blood. This receptor was identified in a woman under 30 with Graves' hyperthyroidism.

The CDR3 bases are TGTGCCAGCAGCCCCCGGGCCAATGGGGCCTACGAGCAGTACTTC. Residues: CASSPRANGAYEQYF. The rearrangement joins TRBV7-9 to TRBJ2-7; D call uncertain. Germline CDR1 and CDR2: SEHNR and FQNEAQ (reference sequence). V lost 5 bases and J lost 2, with 16 bases in between. The CDR3 extends over 15 amino acids.